The 28 T cell receptor beta chains listed next were all sequenced from one sample in a study of Ad26.COV2.S vaccination and SARS-CoV-2 variants. Only in-frame clones appear in the TCRdb table, and some are missing; sequencing was by immunoSEQ multiplex PCR. The data contain some 330,000 clones, roughly 90% of them singletons. Documented treatment: around 19 received Ad26.COV2.S at low or high dose, single or two shots; roughly 5 received placebo; per-sample allocation not given. Day 63 after the first vaccine or placebo injection was the time point for sampling. The sequencing here drew on peripheral blood, taken in a trial of Ad26.COV2.S vaccine versus placebo. Receptor source: a person between 18 and 65 years old who received the Ad26.COV2.S COVID-19 vaccine or a placebo.

As for this clone: Other nucleotide sequences from this sample produce the same CDR3. This CDR3 reads CASSPSGNTIYF. As DNA, the CDR3 is TGTGCCAGCAGTCCATCTGGAAACACCATATATTTT. The rearrangement links TRBV25-1 to TRBJ1-3, with unresolved D. The V end was cut by 5 bases, the J end by 1 base, with 3 bases between. The CDR3 loop spans 12 amino acids. The V gene's germline CDR1 is MGHDK and CDR2 SYGVNS.

The gene calls are TRBV14 and TRBJ1-1; possibly TRBD1 for D (5 bases). Trimming shortened V by 4 bases and J by 1 base, and 10 bases separated the two germline ends. Germline V lookup: CDR1 SGHDN, CDR2 FVKESK. This CDR3 region has 14 residues. The chain's CDR3 is CASSLLGRNTEAFF. The CDR3 DNA is TGTGCCAGCAGCCTTTTGGGGCGGAACACTGAAGCTTTCTTT.

V gene TRBV4-3 combines with J gene TRBJ2-7, with D perhaps TRBD2 (6 bases). This CDR3 is 15 amino acids long. With 0 bases removed from V and 4 bases from J, the gap between germline ends came to 13 bases. Germline assignment: CDR1 LGHNA and CDR2 YSLEER. DNA of the CDR3: TGCGCCAGCAGCCAAGACTGGACGGGAGTGTACGAGCAGTACTTC. This codes for CASSQDWTGVYEQYF.

This chain connects TRBV5-5 to TRBJ2-2, with TRBD1 as a possible D gene (6 bases). The CDR3 runs 14 residues. V was cut by 4 bases and J by 3 bases, with 10 bases left in between. The germline gives CDR1 SGHKS, CDR2 YYEKEE (reference sequence). CDR3 amino acids: CASSITGYTGELFF. CDR3 DNA sequence: TGTGCCAGCAGCATTACAGGGTACACCGGGGAGCTGTTTTTT. Drawing the rest from reference TRBV5-5 and TRBJ2-2, the complete variable domain is DAGVTQSPTHLIKTRGQQVTLRCSPISGHKSVSWYQQVLGQGPQFIFQYYEKEERGRGNFPDRFSARQFPNYSSELNVNALLLGDSALYLCASSITGYTGELFFGEGSRLTVL.

The chain has TRBV24-1 and TRBJ2-2; 8 positions agree with TRBD2. This CDR3 is built from 13 residues. Trimming at V came to 9 bases and at J to 6 bases, leaving 5 bases not matched to a gene. Germline CDR1 reads KGHDR; CDR2 reads SFDVKD. The CDR3 spells CATRRGASGELFF. CDR3 in DNA: TGTGCCACCCGGCGGGGGGCTTCCGGGGAGCTGTTTTTT.

The gene calls are TRBV25-1 and TRBJ1-2; D gene uncertain. There are 13 residues in the CDR3. Germline V gives CDR1 MGHDK, CDR2 SYGVNS. Between the trimmed V and J ends, which lost 8 bases and 0 bases, there was a span of 10 bases. For the CDR3, the DNA is TGTGCCAGCCGAAATTCCGCTAACTATGGCTACACCTTC. This encodes CASRNSANYGYTF.

The chain links TRBV28 to TRBJ1-1, with 8 bases matching TRBD1. J gave up 4 bases and V 2 bases, and 6 bases lay outside the gene matches. This CDR3 is built from 15 residues. Per the germline V gene, CDR1 is MDHEN and CDR2 is SYDVKM. CDR3 DNA: TGTGCCAGCAGTTTAATGGGTCAGGGGGCCACTGAAGCTTTCTTT. Translated: CASSLMGQGATEAFF.

The chain has TRBV5-1 and TRBJ2-3; D possibly uses TRBD1 or TRBD2 (5 bases each). This CDR3 contains 14 residues. The V gene's germline CDR1 is SGHRS and CDR2 YFSETQ. With 3 bases removed from V and 8 bases from J, the gap between germline ends came to 16 bases. For the CDR3, the DNA is TGCGCCAGCAGCTGGGACCCCGTTGAAGGTACGCAGTATTTT. Amino acid sequence: CASSWDPVEGTQYF.

V usage is TRBV7-6 and J usage is TRBJ2-2; D might be TRBD1 or TRBD2, each matching 5 bases. Trimming stripped 3 bases from V and 4 bases from J, with 15 bases between. The CDR3 runs to 16 residues. CDR1 and CDR2 (germline): SGHVS, FNYEAQ. As DNA, the CDR3 is TGTGCCAGCAGCTTGGGACCTAAGGGATCCACCGGGGAGCTGTTTTTT. Its translation: CASSLGPKGSTGELFF.

The chain joins TRBV5-6 to TRBJ2-7; a possible D gene is TRBD2 (6 bases). From germline, CDR1 is SGHDT and CDR2 YYEEEE. Trimming removed 2 bases from V and 5 bases from J, with 17 bases in between. The CDR3 contains 15 residues. The CDR3 nucleotides are TGTGCCAGCAGCTTTCGGTTCGTGGGGGGACACGAGCAGTACGTC. Protein product: CASSFRFVGGHEQYV.

V gene TRBV29-1 combines with J gene TRBJ2-2; 11 nucleotides align to TRBD1. This CDR3 has 17 amino acids. Germline V gene sequence: CDR1 SQVTM, CDR2 ANQGSEA. Unmatched junction bases numbered 14, after V lost 5 bases and J lost 6 bases. CDR3 protein: CSVCGQGAPGNSGELFF. CDR3 DNA: TGCAGCGTTTGCGGACAGGGGGCGCCCGGTAACTCCGGGGAGCTGTTTTTT.

V is TRBV19 and J is TRBJ2-1, with D tentatively TRBD2 (5 bases). The CDR3 has 14 amino acids. Germline lookup yields CDR1 LNHDA and CDR2 SQIVND (reference sequence). V shed 4 bases and J shed 5 bases, with 12 bases lying between them. DNA for the CDR3: TGTGCCAGTAGTAGCGGACTGACTGACAATGAGCAGTTCTTC. This gives the protein CASSSGLTDNEQFF.

The chain uses TRBV7-3 and TRBJ1-2; a weak D match, TRBD1 (5 bases). V was shortened by 1 base and J by 8 bases, with 11 bases between the two germline ends. From germline, CDR1 is SGHTA and CDR2 FQGTGA. The CDR3 has 13 residues. CDR3 region: CASSLRAGQGYTF. The CDR3 nucleotides read TGTGCCAGCAGCTTAAGGGCAGGGCAGGGCTACACCTTC.

The chain employs TRBV6-1 and TRBJ1-1, with D uncertain. The CDR3 is made up of 13 amino acids. In germline, CDR1 is MNHNS, CDR2 SASEGT. The germline V and J ends were trimmed by 1 base and 3 bases, with 6 bases remaining between them. CDR3 region: CASSEGPDTEAFF. CDR3 nucleotides: TGTGCCAGCAGTGAAGGTCCAGACACTGAAGCTTTCTTT.

The rearrangement uses TRBV20-1 and TRBJ1-3, with 10 bases identical to TRBD1. This CDR3 is 16 amino acids long. Germline V gene lookup returns CDR1 DFQATT and CDR2 SNEGSKA (reference sequence). Losses at the gene ends were 3 bases for V and 4 bases for J; bases not matched to a gene: 9. The CDR3 sequence: CSASDRGLVSGNTIYF. CDR3 DNA: TGCAGTGCTAGTGACAGGGGGCTTGTGTCCGGAAACACCATATATTTT.

The chain combines TRBV19 with TRBJ1-2; D remains ambiguous. CDR3 length: 15 residues. Germline values: CDR1 LNHDA, CDR2 SQIVND (reference sequence). V was shortened by 3 bases and J by 3 bases, with 14 bases between the two germline ends. The CDR3 loop reads CASSIGHSLDYGYTF. For the CDR3, the DNA is TGTGCCAGTAGTATCGGTCACAGTCTCGACTATGGCTACACCTTC.

The rearrangement uses TRBV11-3 and TRBJ2-2; the match to TRBD1 covers 9 bases. Germline CDR1 is SGHNT and CDR2 is YENEEA. The J segment lost 12 bases and the V segment lost 5 bases, leaving 13 bases of the junction unmatched. The CDR3 runs to 15 residues. This CDR3 reads CASSPGTGLSPKLFF. The CDR3 nucleotides read TGTGCCAGCAGCCCTGGGACAGGGCTTTCCCCCAAGCTGTTTTTT. Full variable domain (missing parts from reference TRBV11-3 and TRBJ2-2): EAGVVQSPRYKIIEKKQPVAFWCNPISGHNTLYWYLQNLGQGPELLIRYENEEAVDDSQLPKDRFSAERLKGVDSTLKIQPAELGDSAVYLCASSPGTGLSPKLFFGEGSRLTVL.

The chain joins TRBV7-8 to TRBJ1-3; D is undetermined. Germline CDR1 reads SGHVS; CDR2 reads FQNEAQ. Trimming took 1 base from V and 0 from J, leaving 7 bases between them. The length of the CDR3 is 15 residues. CDR3 sequence: CASSLGARSGNTIYF. CDR3 in DNA: TGTGCCAGCAGCTTAGGAGCCCGCTCTGGAAACACCATATATTTT.

The rearrangement uses TRBV3-1 (or the pseudogene TRBV3-2) and TRBJ2-3, with 12 positions matching TRBD2. Germline values: CDR1 LGHDT, CDR2 YNNKEL (reference sequence). Trimming took 1 base from V and 6 from J; bases not matched to a gene: 8. The CDR3 has 17 amino acids. For the CDR3, the DNA is TGTGCCAGCAGCCAAGCCCCTAGACTAGCGGGAGCGGATACGCAGTATTTT. This codes for CASSQAPRLAGADTQYF.

The gene calls are TRBV13 and TRBJ2-1; TRBD2 agrees at 12 bases. V lost 5 bases to trimming and J lost 2 bases; unmatched junction nucleotides: 13. The CDR3 runs 19 residues. Germline CDR1 and CDR2: PRHDT and FYEKMQ (reference sequence). CDR3 protein: CASSGTGTSGSMPYNEQFF. CDR3 DNA: TGTGCCAGCAGCGGAACCGGGACTAGCGGGTCAATGCCCTACAATGAGCAGTTCTTC.

This chain connects TRBV19 to TRBJ1-1; 7 nucleotides agree with TRBD1. Germline CDR1 LNHDA, CDR2 SQIVND (reference sequence). The CDR3 runs 16 residues. Trimming at V came to 3 bases and at J to 0 bases, leaving 7 bases not matched to a gene. CDR3 DNA sequence: TGTGCCAGTAGTATTGGAGGGGGCCTCATGAACACTGAAGCTTTCTTT. Protein: CASSIGGGLMNTEAFF.

The V call is TRBV6-5, the J call TRBJ1-2; TRBD1 might be the D (6 bases). The V gene lost 11 bases and the J gene lost 1 base, with 20 bases spanning the gap. This CDR3 is 15 amino acids long. The germline V gene encodes CDR1 MNHEY and CDR2 SVGAGI. CDR3 sequence reads: CAVRGGPYDNYGYTF. Here the CDR3 DNA reads TGTGCCGTCCGGGGGGGGCCATACGATAACTATGGCTACACCTTC.

V and J are TRBV6-5 and TRBJ1-2, with D possibly matching TRBD1 (5 bases). This CDR3 is built from 13 residues. In germline, CDR1 is MNHEY, CDR2 SVGAGI. The germline V and J ends were trimmed by 5 bases and 8 bases, with 15 bases remaining between them. In DNA, the CDR3 is TGTGCCAGCAGTCGGGACGGTGCGGGGGGCTACACCTTC. Its translation: CASSRDGAGGYTF.

The chain couples TRBV7-7 to TRBJ2-1; tentative D call: TRBD2 (5 bases). The CDR3 sequence is 16 residues long. The germline gives CDR1 SSHAT, CDR2 FNYEAQ (reference sequence). The V end was cut by 1 base, the J end by 10 bases, with 20 bases between. For the CDR3, the DNA is TGTGCCAGCAGCTTAGAGAGCGGAGGCCCTTGGGAAGAGCAGTTCTTC. Translating gives CASSLESGGPWEEQFF.

The CDR3 region is CASSFAWGTEAFF. The DNA of the CDR3 is TGTGCCAGCAGTTTCGCTTGGGGCACTGAAGCTTTCTTT. V gene TRBV12-3 or TRBV12-4 combines with J gene TRBJ1-1; D unclear. V was clipped by 3 bases and J by 4 bases, with 9 bases between them. The CDR3 loop spans 13 amino acids.

The chain links TRBV4-3 to TRBJ1-1, with a tentative D call TRBD1 (6 bases). The CDR3 sequence is 17 residues long. Germline CDR1 and CDR2: LGHNA and YSLEER. Trimming shortened V by 0 bases and J by 2 bases, and 16 bases separated the two germline ends. CDR3 sequence (DNA): TGCGCCAGCAGCCAAGATGAGTACAGGGCATACAACACTGAAGCTTTCTTT. This gives the protein CASSQDEYRAYNTEAFF.

The V gene is TRBV7-2, the J gene TRBJ2-2, with 11 bases aligning to TRBD2. The CDR3 contains 16 residues. Per the germline V gene, CDR1 is SGHTA and CDR2 is FQGNSA. J gave up 4 bases and V 3 bases, and 4 bases lay outside the gene matches. The DNA for the CDR3 is TGTGCCAGCAGCTTTAGCGGGGGGGGTGGCACCGGGGAGCTGTTTTTT. It is translated as CASSFSGGGGTGELFF.

This clone was observed a few times. V is TRBV7-9 and J is TRBJ1-3; 7 bases match TRBD1. The CDR3 is made up of 15 amino acids. The V and J ends lost 5 bases and 2 bases, in that order; junction bases with no gene match: 6. Germline CDR1 SEHNR, CDR2 FQNEAQ (reference sequence). This chain's CDR3 is CASSTRQGAGNTIYF. The DNA of the CDR3 is TGTGCCAGCAGCACCCGACAGGGCGCTGGAAACACCATATATTTT.